One T cell receptor beta chain is described in this entry. Its antigen is not known. The data were taken from a study of circulating and synovial CD4+ cells in juvenile arthritis. Findings of the study overall: Overlap with synovium rose as more T cells were sequenced. Circulating pathogenic-like lymphocytes shared a substantially higher fraction of CDR3 sequences with synovium than bulk blood. Diversity here was lower than in bulk blood CD4 cells.

Profiled with immunoSEQ multiplex PCR; TCRdb holds only in-frame clones, not every one. The top ten hold around 0.64% of the sample, which has some 33,000 clones, around 95% seen once. Material for sequencing was CD4+ T cells from blood. The sequence was obtained from a human donor with juvenile idiopathic arthritis.

CDR3 residues: CASSPEQGEQFF. The CDR3 DNA follows: TGTGCCAGCAGCCCCGAGCAGGGTGAGCAGTTCTTC. The chain employs TRBV11-3 and TRBJ2-1; weak D call: TRBD1 (5 bases). The length of the CDR3 is 12 residues. The germline CDR1 and CDR2 sequences are SGHNT and YENEEA. V gave up 5 bases and J gave up 9 bases, with 11 bases separating them.